The T cell receptor (beta chain) under discussion was sequenced for a study of identical twins. Study-wide findings and caveats: Interpretation of the results relied on cross-sectional statistical analysis and not on following the same donors. Twins shared beta out-of-frame sequences in excess, but this excess was weaker.

Concerning this clonotype: Its antigen is undetermined.

Trimming took off 3 bases at V and 9 bases at J, with 12 bases between the two ends. Germline lookup yields CDR1 LNHDA and CDR2 SQIVND (reference sequence). This CDR3 comprises 13 residues. TCRdb re-called the 5' RACE reads with MiXCR, one entry per CDR3 protein. The sample has some 300,000 distinct CDR3 sequences; 9% to 15% are singletons. The same data also contributed to another study, on yellow fever vaccine responses in identical twins.

The chain combines TRBV19 with TRBJ2-1; the D gene is possibly TRBD2 (5 bases). The receptor was isolated from a woman aged 18-30 years in good health. Source material: CD8+ T cells sorted from blood. The CDR3 is CASSIILAPEQFF. CDR3 DNA sequence: TGTGCCAGTAGTATCATTCTAGCTCCTGAGCAGTTCTTC.